These 16 T cell receptor beta chains share one sample of origin, sequenced in a study of CD8 T cells in Susac syndrome (dated by TCRdb to between 2019 and 2020). Library creation used the immunoSEQ multiplex PCR assay. RNA was extracted using the RNeasy kit, and about 0.45 to 1 microgram was reverse transcribed with random hexamers. TCRdb applied fastp at Q25 and MiXCR to the public reads, then kept only in-frame beta chains. Each record represents a unique CDR3 protein, reported with the most common genes and DNA among its rows. This sample has more than 70,000 distinct CDR3 sequences in its table, and around 94% of those were observed once. The ten largest account for roughly 0.5% of the sample. Input material: CD8+ T cells from PBMCs. These receptors all stem from a human donor with Susac syndrome.

The chain couples TRBV9 to TRBJ2-5; 11 bases match TRBD2. Losses at the gene ends were 3 bases for V and 4 bases for J; bases not matched to a gene: 5. Germline V gene data show CDR1 as SGDLS and CDR2 as YYNGEE. The CDR3 loop spans 15 amino acids. In DNA form, the CDR3 reads TGTGCCAGCAGCGGTAGCGGGGGGGCCGCAGAGACCCAGTACTTC. This codes for CASSGSGGAAETQYF.

This clonotype turned up a few times. The chain carries TRBV12-3 or TRBV12-4 and TRBJ2-1; 14 bases map to TRBD2. V shed 4 bases, J shed 13 bases, and the junction held 12 bases outside the gene matches. CDR3 length: 16 residues. The chain's CDR3 is CASSSRMGLAGAVQFF. CDR3 nucleotide sequence: TGTGCCAGCAGTTCCCGGATGGGACTAGCGGGGGCCGTACAGTTCTTC.

This chain joins TRBV12-3 or TRBV12-4 and TRBJ2-5; D is uncertain. The V gene lost 2 bases and the J gene lost 3 bases, with 10 bases spanning the gap. The CDR3 is 14 amino acids. CDR3 loop: CASSLLDREETQYF. CDR3 DNA sequence: TGTGCCAGCAGTTTACTGGACCGTGAAGAGACCCAGTACTTC.

The chain links TRBV5-1 to TRBJ2-7, with 8 positions matching TRBD1. The ends lost 5 bases at V and 3 bases at J; junction bases unmatched: 4. The CDR3 sequence is 13 residues long. The germline V gene encodes CDR1 SGHRS and CDR2 YFSETQ. The CDR3 loop reads CASSGTGDYEQYF. For the CDR3, the DNA is TGCGCCAGCAGTGGGACAGGAGACTACGAGCAGTACTTC.

The rearrangement uses TRBV7-8 and TRBJ2-1; D not resolved. The CDR3 is 12 amino acids. V was pared by 5 bases and J by 9 bases, with 11 bases between. Germline lookup yields CDR1 SGHVS and CDR2 FQNEAQ. The CDR3 nucleotides read TGTGCCAGCAGCCCTGGTACCGGTGAGCAGTTCTTC. It translates to CASSPGTGEQFF.

The chain joins TRBV9 to TRBJ2-7; a possible D gene is TRBD2 (6 bases). The germline V gene encodes CDR1 SGDLS and CDR2 YYNGEE. V was clipped by 0 bases and J by 2 bases, with 9 bases between them. CDR3 size: 14 residues. The CDR3 DNA is TGTGCCAGCAGCGTAGGGGGGGACGCCTACGAGCAGTACTTC. Protein product: CASSVGGDAYEQYF.

V gene TRBV28 combines with J gene TRBJ2-7; no definite D call. Between the trimmed V and J ends, which lost 7 bases and 4 bases, there was a span of 20 bases. Germline V CDR1 and CDR2: MDHEN, SYDVKM. The CDR3 totals 15 residues. The CDR3 region has the DNA TGTGCCAGCACCTATTACGGAACAGACTTTTACGAGCAGTACTTC. Residues: CASTYYGTDFYEQYF.

The rearrangement links TRBV25-1 to TRBJ2-7; 8 nucleotides align to TRBD1. J was trimmed by 6 bases and V by 3 bases; bases with no gene match: 7. The length of the CDR3 is 14 residues. Per the germline V gene, CDR1 is MGHDK and CDR2 is SYGVNS. CDR3 DNA sequence: TGTGCCAGCAGTGAGGAGACGGACAGGGTCGAGCAGTACTTC. This codes for CASSEETDRVEQYF.

The rearrangement joins TRBV9 to TRBJ2-1; maybe TRBD2 (6 bases). This CDR3 is built from 13 residues. In germline, CDR1 is SGDLS, CDR2 YYNGEE. Trimming removed 0 bases from V and 14 bases from J, with 15 bases in between. CDR3 residues: CASSVGQKGGEFF. The DNA for the CDR3 is TGTGCCAGCAGCGTAGGACAGAAGGGAGGTGAGTTCTTC.

This chain joins TRBV4-1 and TRBJ1-1; D gene ambiguous. The length of the CDR3 is 12 residues. The germline V and J ends were trimmed by 3 bases and 0 bases, with 2 bases remaining between them. Germline V gene sequence: CDR1 MGHRA, CDR2 YSYEKL. The CDR3 protein is CASSQVNTEAFF. The CDR3 nucleotides are TGCGCCAGCAGCCAGGTGAACACTGAAGCTTTCTTT.

V and J are TRBV20-1 and TRBJ2-5; D unclear. The length of the CDR3 is 14 residues. V was cut by 6 bases and J by 2 bases, with 16 bases left in between. Germline lookup yields CDR1 DFQATT and CDR2 SNEGSKA (reference sequence). The CDR3 DNA is TGCAGTGCCCCAACGGAACCGCTACAAGAGACCCAGTACTTC. Encoded protein: CSAPTEPLQETQYF.

The chain recombines TRBV5-6 with TRBJ2-7; 7 bases align to TRBD1. CDR1 SGHDT and CDR2 YYEEEE come from the germline V gene. With V trimmed by 3 bases and J by 2 bases, 2 bases remained unmatched. There are 13 residues in the CDR3. Here the CDR3 reads CASSSTGAYEQYF. The CDR3 coding sequence is TGTGCCAGCAGCTCCACAGGGGCCTACGAGCAGTACTTC.

This CDR3 reads CAWSGRDPGSGNTIYF. CDR3 in DNA: TGTGCCTGGAGTGGAAGGGACCCAGGCTCTGGAAACACCATATATTTT. This chain uses TRBV30 with TRBJ1-3; a weak D match, TRBD1 (5 bases). Per the germline V gene, CDR1 is GTSNPN and CDR2 is SVGIG (reference sequence). CDR3 length equals 16 residues. The V end lost 1 base, the J end lost 0 bases, and 13 bases lay between the germline ends.

This chain uses TRBV3-1 with TRBJ2-5, with D hard to call. There are 14 residues in the CDR3. Trimming pared 5 bases from V and 3 bases from J, leaving 13 bases between. The V gene's germline CDR1 is LGHDT and CDR2 YNNKEL (reference sequence). The CDR3 nucleotides are TGTGCCAGCAGCTCCCAGGACCCAAAAGAGACCCAGTACTTC. As protein: CASSSQDPKETQYF.

As for this clonotype: Germline is not matched at one junction end, which may reflect a read error. J is TRBJ1-4 and V is TRBV7-7; no firm D call. The germline V gene has CDR1 SSHAT and CDR2 FNYEAQ (reference sequence). The CDR3 has 13 amino acids. CDR3 protein: CASSLRYNEKLFF. The CDR3 nucleotides read TGTGCTAGCAGCCTCAGATATAATGAAAAACTGTTTTTT.

The gene calls are TRBV15 and TRBJ2-2, with D possibly called TRBD1 or TRBD2 (5 bases each). The germline V gene encodes CDR1 LNHNV and CDR2 YYDKDF (reference sequence). The V and J ends lost 0 bases and 4 bases respectively, with 12 bases between them. The CDR3 extends over 16 amino acids. The CDR3 region is CATSRDEGRITGELFF. CDR3 DNA: TGTGCCACCAGCAGAGATGAGGGACGGATCACCGGGGAGCTGTTTTTT.